Below are 14 T cell receptor beta chains sequenced from a single sample in a study of glioma-infiltrating T cells (dated by TCRdb to about 2016). Data came from an Illumina MiSeq. The iRepertoire nested amplicon-rescue multiplex PCR (arm-PCR) platform was used to amplify TCR alpha and beta CDR3 regions from RNA. TCRdb applied fastp at Q25 and MiXCR to the public reads, then kept only in-frame beta chains. Every distinct CDR3 protein forms one entry, paired with its most common genes and DNA. For this sample there are approximately 400,000 distinct CDR3 sequences; roughly two fifths appear just once. About 12% of the sample goes to the ten largest clones. Input material: glioma tissue, nonneoplastic brain tissue, or PBMCs (not recorded which). These receptor sequences come from a human donor with low-grade glioma or glioblastoma, undergoing nonglioma brain surgery, or in good health (not recorded which).

In regard to this clonotype: Mismatch with germline at one junction end may stem from a read error. The V call is TRBV5-1, the J call TRBJ2-5, with D possibly being TRBD1 or TRBD2 (5 bases each). The germline CDR1 and CDR2 sequences are SGHRS and YFSETQ. This CDR3 region has 14 residues. For the CDR3, the DNA is TGCGCCAGCAGCTTCCAAGGGCCCCCCGGGACCCAGTATTTC. Translated: CASSFQGPPGTQYF.

The V and J genes are TRBV11-2 and TRBJ2-3; possibly TRBD2 for D (5 bases). The V and J ends lost 0 bases and 3 bases respectively, with 13 bases between them. Per germline, CDR1 SGHAT and CDR2 FQNNGV. The CDR3 consists of 16 residues. The DNA for the CDR3 is TGTGCCAGCAGCTTAGACCCGGGGTCTGGGACAGATACGCAGTATTTT. Its translation is CASSLDPGSGTDTQYF.

This chain joins TRBV12-3 or TRBV12-4 and TRBJ2-5; the D gene could be TRBD1 or TRBD2 (5 bases each). V gave up 2 bases and J gave up 5 bases, with 12 bases separating them. The CDR3 totals 14 residues. CDR3 sequence: CASSLRRRDETQYF. The CDR3 DNA sequence: TGTGCCAGCAGTTTAAGGCGCAGGGACGAGACCCAGTACTTC.

The rearrangement links TRBV7-2 to TRBJ1-2; 7 bases align to TRBD1. With V trimmed by 7 bases and J by 6 bases, 11 bases remained unmatched. CDR1 is SGHTA and CDR2 is FQGNSA in the germline V gene. The CDR3 loop spans 14 amino acids. The DNA of the CDR3 is TGTGCCAGCATCAAAGACTGGCAGGGGGATGGCTACACCTTC. It encodes CASIKDWQGDGYTF.

This clonotype was detected only a few times. V and J are TRBV6-2 or TRBV6-3 and TRBJ2-5; 8 bases match TRBD2. There are 16 residues in the CDR3. Looked up from germline, CDR1 is MNHEY and CDR2 is SVGEGT. J was trimmed by 3 bases and V by 6 bases; bases with no gene match: 12. As DNA, the CDR3 is TGTGCCAGCAGCCCACGACAGTTTAGCGGGGAAGAGACCCAGTACTTC. Encoded protein: CASSPRQFSGEETQYF.

This chain uses TRBV20-1 with TRBJ2-7, with a possible D match to TRBD2 (5 bases). Germline V gene sequence: CDR1 DFQATT, CDR2 SNEGSKA (reference sequence). The V and J ends lost 3 bases and 4 bases respectively, with 13 bases between them. CDR3 length: 13 amino acids. The CDR3 loop reads CSASRPSGYEQYF. CDR3 in DNA: TGCAGTGCTAGCCGCCCCTCGGGATACGAGCAGTACTTC.

The chain combines TRBV25-1 with TRBJ1-2; D unresolved. Germline V CDR1 and CDR2: MGHDK, SYGVNS. With 7 bases removed from V and 1 base from J, the gap between germline ends came to 25 bases. The CDR3 sequence is 18 residues long. The CDR3 loop is CASITPPLGGEVNYGYTF. The CDR3, as DNA: TGTGCCAGCATTACCCCCCCCCTTGGAGGAGAAGTTAACTATGGCTACACCTTC.

This chain joins TRBV6-2 or TRBV6-3 and TRBJ2-1; a possible D gene is TRBD1 (6 bases). The germline CDR1 and CDR2 sequences are MNHEY and SVGEGT. The CDR3 loop spans 16 amino acids. V lost 5 bases to trimming and J lost 6 bases, with 20 bases between them. The CDR3 DNA is TGTGCCAGCAGTAGAATCGATGACAGGTTTCCCAATGAGCAGTTCTTC. This codes for CASSRIDDRFPNEQFF.

The rearrangement links TRBV2 to TRBJ2-1; 7 bases fit TRBD2. The V gene end was trimmed by 11 bases and the J gene end by 3 bases; junction bases not matched to a gene: 13. Germline CDR1 and CDR2: SNHLY and FYNNEI. The CDR3 has 15 residues. The CDR3 here is CAVVRTRRNYNEQFF. CDR3 in DNA: TGTGCCGTCGTTAGGACTAGGAGGAACTACAATGAGCAGTTCTTC.

This sequence joins TRBV6-4 and TRBJ2-1, with D uncertain. From germline, CDR1 is MRHNA and CDR2 SNTAGT. V was trimmed by 6 bases and J by 6 bases, leaving 15 bases between them. The CDR3 is 14 amino acids. The CDR3 sequence: CASSRMSQSNEQFF. The CDR3, as DNA: TGTGCCAGCAGCAGAATGTCCCAAAGCAATGAGCAGTTCTTC.

The chain uses TRBV20-1 and TRBJ2-1; 9 bases are a match to TRBD2. Looked up from germline, CDR1 is DFQATT and CDR2 is SNEGSKA (reference sequence). V shed 0 bases and J 8 bases; nucleotides not matched to a gene: 17. This CDR3 has 18 amino acids. CDR3 nucleotide sequence: TGCAGTGCTAGAGATCCCGCTCGGGGCTTAGCGGGAGTGTATGAGCAGTTCTTC. It is translated as CSARDPARGLAGVYEQFF.

CDR3 protein: CAGSPTGGVTTDTQYF. The CDR3 nucleotides are TGTGCCGGAAGCCCTACAGGGGGCGTCACCACAGATACGCAGTATTTT. This chain connects TRBV28 to TRBJ2-3; 9 nucleotides line up with TRBD1. Germline V lookup: CDR1 MDHEN, CDR2 SYDVKM. Trimming removed 11 bases from V and 2 bases from J; junction bases left unmatched: 14. This CDR3 contains 16 residues.

About this clonotype itself: Being one base from a much bigger clone, this may be a read error. J is TRBJ2-1 and V is TRBV20-1; D not resolved. The CDR3 spans 14 residues. V lost 4 bases, J lost 6 bases, and 16 bases lay in between. Germline V gene lookup returns CDR1 DFQATT and CDR2 SNEGSKA (reference sequence). As DNA, the CDR3 is TGCAGTGCTATAGCCGTGTCTAGGAGCAATGAGCAGTTCTTC. This gives the protein CSAIAVSRSNEQFF.

The rearrangement joins TRBV20-1 to TRBJ2-3, with 7 nucleotides matching TRBD2. From germline, CDR1 is DFQATT and CDR2 SNEGSKA (reference sequence). V lost 0 bases, J lost 5 bases, and 14 bases stayed unmatched. The CDR3 totals 17 residues. CDR3 coding DNA: TGCAGTGCTAGAGATCGGGGGATAGCGGGCCATGGAGATACGCAGTATTTT. Translated, it gives CSARDRGIAGHGDTQYF.